Each of the 13 T cell receptor beta chains below was sequenced from the same sample in a study of T cells in Graves' hyperthyroidism and ophthalmopathy. RNA transcripts yielded amplified TCR beta CDR3 regions. The HTBI primer set drove a first-round RT-PCR of the TCR CDR3. From the multiplex PCR reads, TCRdb called clonotypes with MiXCR, one entry per CDR3 protein. The sample carries 270,000 or so distinct CDR3 sequences, about 25% recorded once. The sample was blood. The receptor set was obtained from a man aged 40-49 years with Graves' hyperthyroidism that later progressed to Graves' ophthalmopathy.

This clonotype was detected ten times or more. The chain joins TRBV20-1 to TRBJ2-5; no reliable D call. This CDR3 is 11 amino acids long. In germline, CDR1 is DFQATT, CDR2 SNEGSKA (reference sequence). V lost 2 bases to trimming and J lost 1 base, with 2 bases between them. The CDR3 here is CSARFQETQYF. The CDR3 DNA reads TGCAGTGCTAGATTCCAAGAGACCCAGTACTTC.

This clonotype appeared many times. This chain links TRBV6-5 with TRBJ1-1; 9 nucleotides align to TRBD1. There are 15 residues in the CDR3. V trimming: 6 bases; J trimming: 0 bases; junction bases outside the gene matches: 5. The germline gives CDR1 MNHEY, CDR2 SVGAGI. The CDR3 bases are TGTGCCAGCAGCAACCGGACAGGGGTGAACACTGAAGCTTTCTTT. As protein: CASSNRTGVNTEAFF.

This clonotype has ten or more counts. The rearrangement uses TRBV27 and TRBJ1-1, with 8 bases identical to TRBD1. V lost 3 bases to trimming and J lost 1 base; unmatched junction nucleotides: 10. Germline CDR1 MNHEY, CDR2 SMNVEV (reference sequence). This CDR3 is built from 17 residues. CDR3 sequence reads: CASSFLTPTGGNTEAFF. CDR3 DNA: TGTGCCAGCAGTTTTCTCACACCTACAGGGGGGAACACTGAAGCTTTCTTT.

The chain employs TRBV7-3 and TRBJ1-3; TRBD1 matches 7 bases. Germline V gene data show CDR1 as SGHTA and CDR2 as FQGTGA. The V segment lost 5 bases and the J segment 3 bases; nucleotides outside the gene matches: 1. This CDR3 contains 13 residues. This CDR3 is CASSGTVGNTIYF. The DNA for the CDR3 is TGTGCCAGCAGCGGGACAGTTGGAAACACCATATATTTT.

The chain recombines TRBV6-1 with TRBJ2-7, with 8 bases matching TRBD2. Unmatched junction bases numbered 14, after V lost 5 bases and J lost 5 bases. The CDR3 has 16 residues. In germline, CDR1 is MNHNS, CDR2 SASEGT. Here the CDR3 reads CASSPTRLARSHEQYF. CDR3 sequence (DNA): TGTGCCAGCAGTCCTACCCGACTAGCGCGATCCCACGAGCAGTACTTC.

This chain connects TRBV7-6 to TRBJ2-5; D is possibly TRBD2 (6 bases). V lost 4 bases and J 2 bases, leaving 20 bases between the germline ends. The germline gives CDR1 SGHVS, CDR2 FNYEAQ. This CDR3 spans 17 amino acids. The CDR3 DNA reads TGTGCCAGCAGCTCCCTCGATGGGCTAGCGATACAAGAGACCCAGTACTTC. Translation: CASSSLDGLAIQETQYF.

A word on this clonotype: A much larger clone lies a single base off, so this may be a read error. The chain joins TRBV6-1 to TRBJ2-4; D may be TRBD1 or TRBD2 (5 bases each). CDR3 length: 15 residues. Between the trimmed V and J ends, which lost 1 base and 2 bases, there was a span of 9 bases. Germline-derived CDR1 and CDR2 are MNHNS and SASEGT. The DNA of the CDR3 is TGTGCCAGCAGTGAAGTCCAGGGACCCAAAAACATTCAGTACTTC. Amino acids: CASSEVQGPKNIQYF.

This clonotype has ten or more counts. This chain connects TRBV29-1 to TRBJ2-7; perhaps TRBD2 as D (6 bases). V lost 2 bases to trimming and J lost 7 bases, with 15 bases between them. The CDR3 is made up of 13 amino acids. Germline CDR1 reads SQVTM; CDR2 reads ANQGSEA. DNA of the CDR3: TGCAGCGTTGAAACTAGCTCTCGCGGGGAGCAGTACTTC. Amino acids: CSVETSSRGEQYF.

This clonotype came up many times. The V gene is TRBV6-2 or TRBV6-3, the J gene TRBJ2-2; D is perhaps TRBD1 (6 bases). The V gene lost 0 bases and the J gene lost 1 base, with 15 bases spanning the gap. CDR1 is MNHEY, CDR2 SVGEGT, per germline. The CDR3 length is 18 residues. Here the CDR3 reads CASSYSTSGTLNTGELFF. DNA of the CDR3: TGTGCCAGCAGTTACTCGACCTCCGGGACACTGAACACCGGGGAGCTGTTTTTT.

Many counts were recorded for this clonotype. This CDR3 is CASSLVQSSYEQYF. The CDR3 nucleotides read TGTGCCAGCAGTTTAGTGCAGTCGAGCTACGAGCAGTACTTC. The V gene is TRBV12-3 or TRBV12-4, the J gene TRBJ2-7; D unclear. Trimming pared 1 base from V and 3 bases from J, leaving 10 bases between. This CDR3 has 14 residues.

There are many counts of this clonotype. The chain carries TRBV12-3 or TRBV12-4 and TRBJ1-5; possible D gene TRBD1, 5 bases. This CDR3 has 15 residues. V dropped 5 bases and J dropped 4 bases, with 15 bases sitting between them. The CDR3 DNA sequence: TGTGCCAGCAGTCCAAGCGGGGGGACTAATCAGCCCCAGCATTTT. It translates to CASSPSGGTNQPQHF.

V usage is TRBV19 and J usage is TRBJ2-2, with 14 bases fitting TRBD2. Germline CDR1 and CDR2: LNHDA and SQIVND (reference sequence). J lost 4 bases, V lost 7 bases, and 5 bases had no gene match. The CDR3 extends over 16 amino acids. CDR3 sequence: CASTATSGRATGELFF. CDR3 nucleotides: TGTGCCAGTACCGCGACTAGCGGGAGGGCCACCGGGGAGCTGTTTTTT. The full variable domain, its missing parts supplied by reference TRBV19 and TRBJ2-2, is DGGITQSPKYLFRKEGQNVTLSCEQNLNHDAMYWYRQDPGQGLRLIYYSQIVNDFQKGDIAEGYSVSREKKESFPLTVTSAQKNPTAFYLCASTATSGRATGELFFGEGSRLTVL.

The table lists this clonotype with a few counts. The rearrangement links TRBV29-1 to TRBJ1-1; no clear D. V was shortened by 8 bases and J by 3 bases, with 19 bases between the two germline ends. Germline V gene lookup returns CDR1 SQVTM and CDR2 ANQGSEA. The CDR3 has 14 amino acids. The CDR3 sequence is CSFEGSPRHTEAFF. Here the CDR3 DNA reads TGCAGCTTCGAGGGCAGTCCTCGTCACACTGAAGCTTTCTTT. Full variable domain (remainder filled in from reference TRBV29-1 and TRBJ1-1): SAVISQKPSRDICQRGTSLTIQCQVDSQVTMMFWYRQQPGQSLTLIATANQGSEATYESGFVIDKFPISRPNLTFSTLTVSNMSPEDSSIYLCSFEGSPRHTEAFFGQGTRLTVV.